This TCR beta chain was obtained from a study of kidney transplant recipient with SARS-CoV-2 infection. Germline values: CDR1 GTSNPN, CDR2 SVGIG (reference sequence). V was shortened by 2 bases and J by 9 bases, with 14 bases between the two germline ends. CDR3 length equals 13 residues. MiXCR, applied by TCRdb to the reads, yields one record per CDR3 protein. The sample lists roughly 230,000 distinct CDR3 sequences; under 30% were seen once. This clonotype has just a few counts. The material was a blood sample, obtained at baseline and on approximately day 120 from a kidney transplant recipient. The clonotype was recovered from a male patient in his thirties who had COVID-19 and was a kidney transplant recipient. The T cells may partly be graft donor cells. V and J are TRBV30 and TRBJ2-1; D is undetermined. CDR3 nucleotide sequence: TGTGCCTGGAGTCTAGATTATAATGTTGAGCAGTTCTTC. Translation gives CAWSLDYNVEQFF.